A selection of T cell receptor beta chains follows, all from one sample in a study of T cell repertoires in cytomegalovirus infection. TCRdb called the reads again in MiXCR, with one record for every CDR3 protein. The sample yields fewer than 550,000 distinct CDR3 sequences, roughly 10% seen once. The sequenced material came from PBMCs. These receptors were taken from a human donor in good health (CMV status not recorded). Some clones in this sample may be carry-over from other donors' samples. Each CDR3 is given with its conserved first and last residue. D genes are given only for firm matches. Where a row states a size, it is once, few, many or the class of an expanded clone; other rows omit it.

clone_size j_call d_call v_call cdr3_aa cdr3_nt
NA TRBJ2-3 NA TRBV19 CASSPPKRPGADTQYF TGTGCCAGTAGTCCACCCAAGCGGCCAGGGGCAGATACGCAGTATTTT
many TRBJ1-1 NA TRBV6-2/TRBV6-3 CASQQVMNTEAFF TGTGCCAGCCAACAGGTTATGAACACTGAAGCTTTCTTT
few TRBJ2-7 NA TRBV18 CASSPGPEPYEQYF TGTGCCAGCTCACCAGGACCAGAACCCTACGAGCAGTACTTC
many TRBJ2-1 NA TRBV11-1 CASSFWDSGFYNEQFF TGTGCCAGCAGCTTCTGGGATAGCGGTTTCTACAATGAGCAGTTCTTC
few TRBJ2-5 TRBD2 TRBV12-3/TRBV12-4 CASSSSGSGKTQYF TGTGCCAGCAGTTCTAGCGGGAGTGGGAAGACCCAGTACTTC
many TRBJ1-1 NA TRBV11-2 CASSLGWQESTEAFF TGTGCCAGCAGCTTAGGATGGCAGGAGAGCACTGAAGCTTTCTTT
many TRBJ1-5 NA TRBV20-1 CSATPLGVAQHF TGCAGTGCTACCCCTTTGGGGGTGGCCCAGCATTTT
many TRBJ2-7 NA TRBV2 CASSENVVAYGDYEQYF TGTGCCAGCAGTGAAAATGTGGTGGCTTATGGGGACTACGAGCAGTACTTC
many TRBJ2-7 NA TRBV7-9 CASSLSVQAYEQYF TGTGCCAGCAGCTTAAGTGTACAGGCCTACGAGCAGTACTTC
few TRBJ2-3 TRBD2 TRBV20-1 CSARDPSAGVLDTQYF TGCAGTGCTAGAGATCCTTCGGCGGGAGTGCTAGATACGCAGTATTTT
few TRBJ1-1 TRBD1 TRBV30 CAWNSGTGNTEAFF TGTGCCTGGAACTCCGGGACAGGGAACACTGAAGCTTTCTTT
many TRBJ2-3 TRBD2 TRBV7-2 CASSFLAGEGVDTQYF TGTGCCAGCAGCTTCCTAGCGGGAGAAGGGGTAGATACGCAGTATTTT
many TRBJ1-4 NA TRBV28 CASSPRSAATNEKLFF TGTGCCAGCAGTCCCCGGTCGGCAGCAACTAATGAAAAACTGTTTTTT
NA TRBJ1-4 TRBD1 TRBV4-2 CAAAGGGEKLFF TGTGCCGCGGCAGGGGGAGGTGAAAAACTGTTTTTT
many TRBJ2-1 NA TRBV20-1 CSAIGQTFSYNEQFF TGCAGTGCCATAGGCCAGACGTTCTCCTACAATGAGCAGTTCTTC
many TRBJ1-1 NA TRBV7-3 CASSLWAGPNTEAFF TGTGCCAGCAGCTTATGGGCAGGTCCTAACACTGAAGCTTTCTTT
few TRBJ2-7 TRBD1 TRBV29-1 CSAETGQGNYEQYF TGCAGCGCCGAGACTGGACAGGGAAATTACGAGCAGTACTTC
many TRBJ2-1 TRBD2 TRBV10-3 CAISDPKSGMGPSGGFSYNEQFF TGTGCCATCAGTGACCCAAAAAGTGGGATGGGCCCTAGCGGGGGTTTCTCCTACAATGAGCAGTTCTTC
NA TRBJ2-7 TRBD2 TRBV20-1 CSPDGASGYYEQYF TGCAGTCCCGATGGGGCTAGCGGTTACTACGAGCAGTACTTC
few TRBJ1-2 TRBD1 TRBV30 CAWTGGTVGGYTF TGTGCCTGGACTGGGGGGACAGTCGGTGGCTACACCTTC
many TRBJ1-4 NA TRBV6-1 CASRLTGYNEKLFF TGTGCCAGCAGATTGACCGGATATAATGAAAAACTGTTTTTT
NA TRBJ2-1 TRBD2 TRBV7-9 CASSSATDLAGGRNEQFF TGTGCCAGCAGCTCCGCGACCGATCTAGCGGGGGGCCGCAATGAGCAGTTCTTC
once TRBJ2-3 NA TRBV20-1 CSARVGVSTDTQYF TGCAGTGCTAGAGTGGGGGTGAGCACAGATACGCAGTATTTT
many TRBJ2-7 TRBD1 TRBV10-3 CATGTGEIYEQYF TGTGCCACCGGGACAGGGGAGATCTACGAGCAGTACTTC
NA TRBJ2-1 TRBD2 TRBV6-2/TRBV6-3 CATVIAGGHNEQFF TGTGCCACAGTCATAGCGGGAGGGCACAATGAGCAGTTCTTC
many TRBJ2-1 NA TRBV6-5 CASSRELGSYNEQFF TGTGCCAGCAGCCGGGAGTTGGGCTCCTACAATGAGCAGTTCTTC
many TRBJ2-5 NA TRBV6-1 CASSERGAETQYF TGTGCCAGCAGTGAGAGAGGGGCGGAGACCCAGTACTTC
NA TRBJ1-6 NA TRBV20-1 CSARQPGENSPLHF TGCAGTGCTAGACAACCAGGGGAAAATTCACCCCTCCACTTT
few TRBJ2-5 NA TRBV5-4 CASSGAGWIGQETQYF TGTGCCAGCAGCGGGGCAGGGTGGATCGGCCAAGAGACCCAGTACTTC
once TRBJ2-5 NA TRBV20-1 CSARDRKETQYF TGCAGTGCTAGGGATCGGAAAGAGACCCAGTACTTC
many TRBJ2-7 NA TRBV20-1 CSAREGSGLSYEQYF TGCAGTGCTAGAGAAGGGAGCGGACTCTCCTACGAGCAGTACTTC
NA TRBJ1-1 TRBD1 TRBV19 CASNSYRGMNTEAFF TGTGCCAGTAATTCCTACAGGGGAATGAACACTGAAGCTTTCTTT